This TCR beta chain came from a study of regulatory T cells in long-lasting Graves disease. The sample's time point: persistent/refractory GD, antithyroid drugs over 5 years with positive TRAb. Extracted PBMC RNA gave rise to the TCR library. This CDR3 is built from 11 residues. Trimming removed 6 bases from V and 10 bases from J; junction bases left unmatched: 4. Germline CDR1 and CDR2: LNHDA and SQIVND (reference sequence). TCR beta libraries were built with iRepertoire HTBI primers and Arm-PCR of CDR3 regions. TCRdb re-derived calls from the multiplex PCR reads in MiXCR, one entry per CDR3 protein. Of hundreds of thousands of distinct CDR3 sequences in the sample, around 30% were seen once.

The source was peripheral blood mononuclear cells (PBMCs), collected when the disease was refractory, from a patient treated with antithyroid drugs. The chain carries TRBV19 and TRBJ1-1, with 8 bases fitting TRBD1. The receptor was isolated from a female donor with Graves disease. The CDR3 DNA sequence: TGTGCCAGTAGGGACAGGGTGGGAGCTTTCTTT. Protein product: CASRDRVGAFF.